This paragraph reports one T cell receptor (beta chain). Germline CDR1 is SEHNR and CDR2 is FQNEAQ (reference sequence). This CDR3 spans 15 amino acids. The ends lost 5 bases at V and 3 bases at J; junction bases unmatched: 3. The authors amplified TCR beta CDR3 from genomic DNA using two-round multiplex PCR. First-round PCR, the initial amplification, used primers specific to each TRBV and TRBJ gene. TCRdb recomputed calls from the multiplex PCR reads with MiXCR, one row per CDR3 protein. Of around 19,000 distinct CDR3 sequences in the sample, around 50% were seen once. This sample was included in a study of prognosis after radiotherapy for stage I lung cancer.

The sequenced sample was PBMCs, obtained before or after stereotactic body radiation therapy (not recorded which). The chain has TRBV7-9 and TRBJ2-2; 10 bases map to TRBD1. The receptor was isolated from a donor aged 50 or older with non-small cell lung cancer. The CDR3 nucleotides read TGTGCCAGCAGCGCCGGGACAGGGGACACCGGGGAGCTGTTTTTT. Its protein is CASSAGTGDTGELFF. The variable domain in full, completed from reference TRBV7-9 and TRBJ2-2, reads DTGVSQNPRHKITKRGQNVTFRCDPISEHNRLYWYRQTLGQGPEFLTYFQNEAQLEKSRLLSDRFSAERPKGSFSTLEIQRTEQGDSAMYLCASSAGTGDTGELFFGEGSRLTVL.